The present entry profiles one TCR beta chain with its context. The data stem from a study of blood T cell repertoires in COVID-19. CDR1 and CDR2 from the germline V gene are MGHDK and SYGVNS. The CDR3 has 16 amino acids. Germline trimming cut 1 base from V and 5 bases from J; bases unmatched to any gene: 6. The table came from immunoSEQ multiplex PCR; TCRdb's copy has only in-frame clones and leaves some out. In the table there are a few hundred thousand clones, approximately 89% of which are singletons. The chain couples TRBV25-1 to TRBJ1-2; 11 nucleotides align to TRBD1. The source material was PBMCs or T cells enriched from blood (not recorded which). This clonotype originated in a woman aged 50 to 60 who had been exposed to COVID-19. The CDR3 DNA reads TGTGCCAGCAGTGAATGGGGGACAGGGGGTTCGTATGGCTACACCTTC. Its translation is CASSEWGTGGSYGYTF.